This T cell receptor (beta chain) was identified during a study of shared clonotypes between healthy human individuals. As for the study in general: Three plates were used per donor for CD4 naive, three for CD4 memory, two for CD8 naive and one for CD8 memory.

Profiling relied on immunoSEQ multiplex PCR, and the TCRdb table lists in-frame clones only, not all of them. The sample holds 730,000 or so clones, 60% to 80% seen once. Germline CDR1 and CDR2: WSHSY and SAAADI. V gave up 8 bases and J gave up 5 bases; unmatched junction bases: 12. This CDR3 comprises 16 residues. Memory CD4+ cells were the fraction left after CD45RA+ naive selection. The TCR sequence derives from a woman aged 25 to 39 in good health. The sample was memory CD4+ T cells sorted from blood. Subset given: CD45RA-negative fraction. The rearrangement uses TRBV10-2 and TRBJ2-5, with 12 nucleotides matching TRBD2. CDR3 region: CASPPGLAGSTETQYF. CDR3 sequence (DNA): TGCGCCAGCCCCCCCGGACTAGCGGGAAGTACGGAGACCCAGTACTTC.